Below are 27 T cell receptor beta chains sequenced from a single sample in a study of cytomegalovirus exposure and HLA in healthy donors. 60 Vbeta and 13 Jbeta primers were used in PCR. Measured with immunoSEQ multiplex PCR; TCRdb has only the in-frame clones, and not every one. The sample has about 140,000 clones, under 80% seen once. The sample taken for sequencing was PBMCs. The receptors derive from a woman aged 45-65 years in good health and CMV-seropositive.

The CDR3, as DNA: TGTGCCAGCATCCTAGACTCACCCCTCCACTTT. It translates to CASILDSPLHF. This chain joins TRBV2 and TRBJ1-6; D remains unclear. The CDR3 is made up of 11 amino acids. Trimming took off 7 bases at V and 10 bases at J, with 8 bases between the two ends. Germline lookup yields CDR1 SNHLY and CDR2 FYNNEI.

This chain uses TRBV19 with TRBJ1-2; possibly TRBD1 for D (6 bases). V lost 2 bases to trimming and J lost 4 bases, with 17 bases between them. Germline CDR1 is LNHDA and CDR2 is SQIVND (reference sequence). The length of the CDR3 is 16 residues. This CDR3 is CASSILFGTPSYGYTF. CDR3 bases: TGTGCCAGTAGTATACTCTTCGGGACACCTTCCTATGGCTACACCTTC.

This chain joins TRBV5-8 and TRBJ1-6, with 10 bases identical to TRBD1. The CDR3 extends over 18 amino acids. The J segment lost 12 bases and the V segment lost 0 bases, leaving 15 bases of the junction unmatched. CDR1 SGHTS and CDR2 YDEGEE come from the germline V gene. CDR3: CASSLEAGTGVRRGPLHF. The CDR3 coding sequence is TGTGCCAGCAGCTTGGAAGCCGGGACAGGGGTTCGCAGAGGACCCCTCCACTTT. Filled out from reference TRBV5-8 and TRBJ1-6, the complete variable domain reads EAGVTQSPTHLIKTRGQQATLRCSPISGHTSVYWYQQALGLGLQFLLWYDEGEERNRGNFPPRFSGRQFPNYSSELNVNALELEDSALYLCASSLEAGTGVRRGPLHFGNGTRLTVT.

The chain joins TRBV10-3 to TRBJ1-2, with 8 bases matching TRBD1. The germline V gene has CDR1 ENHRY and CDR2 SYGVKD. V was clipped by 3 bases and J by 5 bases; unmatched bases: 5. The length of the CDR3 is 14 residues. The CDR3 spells CAISEGTGGYGYTF. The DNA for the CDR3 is TGTGCCATCAGTGAAGGAACAGGGGGTTATGGCTACACCTTC.

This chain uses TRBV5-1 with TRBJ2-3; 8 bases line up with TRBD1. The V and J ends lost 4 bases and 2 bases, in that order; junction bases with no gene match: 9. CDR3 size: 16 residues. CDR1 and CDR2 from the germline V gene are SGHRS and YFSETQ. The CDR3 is CASSIGQGKPTDTQYF. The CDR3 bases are TGCGCCAGCAGCATTGGACAGGGAAAGCCCACAGATACGCAGTATTTT.

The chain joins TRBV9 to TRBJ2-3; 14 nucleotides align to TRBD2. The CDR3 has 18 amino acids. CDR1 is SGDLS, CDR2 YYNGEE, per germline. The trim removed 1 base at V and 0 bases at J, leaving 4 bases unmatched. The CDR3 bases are TGTGCCAGCAGCGTAACGACTAGCGGGGGGGGTAGCACAGATACGCAGTATTTT. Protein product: CASSVTTSGGGSTDTQYF.

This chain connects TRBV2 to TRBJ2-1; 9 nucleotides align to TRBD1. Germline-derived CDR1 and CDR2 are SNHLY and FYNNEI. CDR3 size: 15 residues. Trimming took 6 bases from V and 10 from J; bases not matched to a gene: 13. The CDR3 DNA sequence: TGTGCCAGCAGACCCGGGACAGGGCTTGGGGGGGAGCAGTTCTTC. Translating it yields CASRPGTGLGGEQFF.

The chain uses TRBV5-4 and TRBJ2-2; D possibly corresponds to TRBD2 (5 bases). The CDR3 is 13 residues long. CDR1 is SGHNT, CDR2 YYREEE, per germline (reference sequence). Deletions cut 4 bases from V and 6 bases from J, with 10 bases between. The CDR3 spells CASSPDWAGELFF. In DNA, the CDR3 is TGTGCCAGCAGCCCGGACTGGGCCGGGGAGCTGTTTTTT.

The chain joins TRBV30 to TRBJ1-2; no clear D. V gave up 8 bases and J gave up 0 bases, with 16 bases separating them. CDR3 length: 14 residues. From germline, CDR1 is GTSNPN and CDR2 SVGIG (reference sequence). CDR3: CAGGGIRTNYGYTF. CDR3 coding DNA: TGTGCCGGTGGAGGCATAAGGACTAACTATGGCTACACCTTC.

The CDR3 protein is CASSTELGYNEQFF. The DNA for the CDR3 is TGTGCCAGCAGCACAGAGCTTGGGTACAATGAGCAGTTCTTC. The V and J genes are TRBV6-4 and TRBJ2-1; D is uncertain. Trimming took 6 bases from V and 4 from J, leaving 13 bases between them. The CDR3 is 14 amino acids. Per the germline V gene, CDR1 is MRHNA and CDR2 is SNTAGT.

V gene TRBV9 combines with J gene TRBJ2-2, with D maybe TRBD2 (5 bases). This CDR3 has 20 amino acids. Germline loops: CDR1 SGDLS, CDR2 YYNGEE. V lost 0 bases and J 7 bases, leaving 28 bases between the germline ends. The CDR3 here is CASSVGYWSRTDTTSGELFF. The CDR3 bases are TGTGCCAGCAGCGTAGGGTATTGGTCGAGGACTGACACCACGAGCGGGGAGCTGTTTTTT.

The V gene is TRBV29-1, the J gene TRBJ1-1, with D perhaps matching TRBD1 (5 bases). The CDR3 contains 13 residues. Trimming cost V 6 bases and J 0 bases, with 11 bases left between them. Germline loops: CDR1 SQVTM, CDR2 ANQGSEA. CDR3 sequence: CSVGGLMNTEAFF. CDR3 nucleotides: TGCAGCGTCGGGGGACTTATGAACACTGAAGCTTTCTTT. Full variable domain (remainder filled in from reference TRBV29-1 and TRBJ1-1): SAVISQKPSRDICQRGTSLTIQCQVDSQVTMMFWYRQQPGQSLTLIATANQGSEATYESGFVIDKFPISRPNLTFSTLTVSNMSPEDSSIYLCSVGGLMNTEAFFGQGTRLTVV.

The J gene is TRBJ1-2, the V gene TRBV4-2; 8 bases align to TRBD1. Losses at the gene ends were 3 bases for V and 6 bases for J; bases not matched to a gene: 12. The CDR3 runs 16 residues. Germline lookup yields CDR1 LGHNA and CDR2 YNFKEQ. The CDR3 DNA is TGTGCCAGCAGCCAGGGGACAGGCGTCTTCTCGGATGGCTACACCTTC. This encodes CASSQGTGVFSDGYTF.

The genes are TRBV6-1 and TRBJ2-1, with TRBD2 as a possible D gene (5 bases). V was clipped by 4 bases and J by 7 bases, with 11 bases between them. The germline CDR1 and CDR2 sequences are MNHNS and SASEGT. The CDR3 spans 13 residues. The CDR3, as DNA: TGTGCCAGCAGTGTAACTAGGGAGAATGAGCAGTTCTTC. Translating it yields CASSVTRENEQFF.

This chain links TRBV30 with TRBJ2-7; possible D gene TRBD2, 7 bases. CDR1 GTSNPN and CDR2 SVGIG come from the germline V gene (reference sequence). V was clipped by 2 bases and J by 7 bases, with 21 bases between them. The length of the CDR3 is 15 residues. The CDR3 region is CAWSLGGGAILEQYF. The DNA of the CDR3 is TGTGCCTGGAGTCTTGGTGGGGGGGCGATTTTGGAGCAGTACTTC.

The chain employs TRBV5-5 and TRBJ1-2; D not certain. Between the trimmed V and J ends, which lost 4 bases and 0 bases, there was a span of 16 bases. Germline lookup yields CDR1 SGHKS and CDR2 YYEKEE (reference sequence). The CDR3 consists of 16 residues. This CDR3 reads CASSQLRGESNYGYTF. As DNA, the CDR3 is TGTGCCAGCAGCCAGCTAAGAGGAGAATCTAACTATGGCTACACCTTC.

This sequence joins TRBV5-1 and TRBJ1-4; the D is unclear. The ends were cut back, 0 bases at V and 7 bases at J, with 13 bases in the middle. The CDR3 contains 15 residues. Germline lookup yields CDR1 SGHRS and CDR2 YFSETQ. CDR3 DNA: TGCGCCAGCAGCTTGGGGGCCCTTGCAGGTGAAAAACTGTTTTTT. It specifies CASSLGALAGEKLFF. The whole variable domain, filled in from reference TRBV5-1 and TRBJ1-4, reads KAGVTQTPRYLIKTRGQQVTLSCSPISGHRSVSWYQQTPGQGLQFLFEYFSETQRNKGNFPGRFSGRQFSNSRSEMNVSTLELGDSALYLCASSLGALAGEKLFFGSGTQLSVL.

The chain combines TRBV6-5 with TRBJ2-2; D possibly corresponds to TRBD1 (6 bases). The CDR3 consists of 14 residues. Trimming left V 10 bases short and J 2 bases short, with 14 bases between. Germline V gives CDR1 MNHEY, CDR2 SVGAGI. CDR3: CATAAGANTGELFF. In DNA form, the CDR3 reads TGTGCCACGGCGGCAGGGGCCAACACCGGGGAGCTGTTTTTT.

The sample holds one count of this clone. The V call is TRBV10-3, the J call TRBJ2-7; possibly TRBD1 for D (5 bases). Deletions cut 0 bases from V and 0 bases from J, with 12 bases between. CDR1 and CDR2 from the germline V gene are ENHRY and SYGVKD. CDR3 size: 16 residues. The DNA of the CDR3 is TGTGCCATCAGTGAGTCGACGGGCAGGGACTCCTACGAGCAGTACTTC. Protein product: CAISESTGRDSYEQYF.

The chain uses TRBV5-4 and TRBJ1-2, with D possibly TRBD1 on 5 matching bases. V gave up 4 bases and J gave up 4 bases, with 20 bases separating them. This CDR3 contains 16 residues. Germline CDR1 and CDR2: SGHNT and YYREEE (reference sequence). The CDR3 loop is CASSRGSPGDIYGYTF. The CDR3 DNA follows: TGTGCCAGCAGCCGGGGATCCCCGGGGGATATCTATGGCTACACCTTC.

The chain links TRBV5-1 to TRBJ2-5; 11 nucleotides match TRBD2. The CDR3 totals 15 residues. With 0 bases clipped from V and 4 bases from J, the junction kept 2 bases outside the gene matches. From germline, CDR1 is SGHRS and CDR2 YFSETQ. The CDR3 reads CASSLASGGTETQYF. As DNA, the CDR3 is TGCGCCAGCAGCTTGGCTAGCGGGGGGACAGAGACCCAGTACTTC.

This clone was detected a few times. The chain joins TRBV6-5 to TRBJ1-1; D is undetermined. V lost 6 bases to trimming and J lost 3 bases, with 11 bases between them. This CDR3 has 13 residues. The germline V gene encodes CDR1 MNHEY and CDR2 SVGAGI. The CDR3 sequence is CASREGEYTEAFF. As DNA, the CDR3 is TGTGCCAGCAGGGAAGGAGAGTACACTGAAGCTTTCTTT.

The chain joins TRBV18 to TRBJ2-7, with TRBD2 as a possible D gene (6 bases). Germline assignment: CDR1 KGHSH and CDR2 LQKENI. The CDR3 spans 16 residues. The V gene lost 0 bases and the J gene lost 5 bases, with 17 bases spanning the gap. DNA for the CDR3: TGTGCCAGCTCACCACCTGGAGGGAATACCCTCCACGAGCAGTACTTC. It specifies CASSPPGGNTLHEQYF.

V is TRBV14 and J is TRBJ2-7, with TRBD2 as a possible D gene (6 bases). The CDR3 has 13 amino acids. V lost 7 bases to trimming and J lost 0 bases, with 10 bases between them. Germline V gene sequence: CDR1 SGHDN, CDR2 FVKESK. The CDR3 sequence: CASKVGSSYEQYF. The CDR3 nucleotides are TGTGCCAGCAAGGTCGGGAGCTCCTACGAGCAGTACTTC. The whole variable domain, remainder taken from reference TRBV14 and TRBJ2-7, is EAGVTQFPSHSVIEKGQTVTLRCDPISGHDNLYWYRRVMGKEIKFLLHFVKESKQDESGMPNNRFLAERTGGTYSTLKVQPAELEDSGVYFCASKVGSSYEQYFGPGTRLTVT.

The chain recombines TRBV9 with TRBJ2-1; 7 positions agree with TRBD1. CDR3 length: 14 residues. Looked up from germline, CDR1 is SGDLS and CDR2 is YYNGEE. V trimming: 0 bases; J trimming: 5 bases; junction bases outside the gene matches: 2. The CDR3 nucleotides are TGTGCCAGCAGCGTAGGGGACAGCAACAATGAGCAGTTCTTC. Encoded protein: CASSVGDSNNEQFF.

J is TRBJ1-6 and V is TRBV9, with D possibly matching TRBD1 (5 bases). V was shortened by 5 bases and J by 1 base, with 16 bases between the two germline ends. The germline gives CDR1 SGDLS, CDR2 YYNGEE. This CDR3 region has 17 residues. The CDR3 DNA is TGTGCCAGCAGTGGACCCCGCGGGGGTTCCTATAATTCACCCCTCCACTTT. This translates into CASSGPRGGSYNSPLHF.

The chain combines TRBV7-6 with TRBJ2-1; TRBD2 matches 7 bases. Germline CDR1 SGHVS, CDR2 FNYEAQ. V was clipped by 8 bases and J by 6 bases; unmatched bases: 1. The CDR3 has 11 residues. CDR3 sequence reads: CASGRGNEQFF. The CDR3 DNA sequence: TGTGCCAGCGGGAGGGGCAATGAGCAGTTCTTC.